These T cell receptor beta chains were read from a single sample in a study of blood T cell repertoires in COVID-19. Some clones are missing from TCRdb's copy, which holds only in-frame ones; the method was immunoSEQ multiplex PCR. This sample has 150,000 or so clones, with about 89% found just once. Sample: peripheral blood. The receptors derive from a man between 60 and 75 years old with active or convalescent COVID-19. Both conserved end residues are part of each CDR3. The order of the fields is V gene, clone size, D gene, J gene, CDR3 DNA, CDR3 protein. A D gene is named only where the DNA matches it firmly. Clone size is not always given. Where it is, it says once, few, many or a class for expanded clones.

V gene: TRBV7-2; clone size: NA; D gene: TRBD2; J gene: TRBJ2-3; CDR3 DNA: TGTGCCAGCAGCTTAGTGCCCGGGACTAGCGGCACAGATACGCAGTATTTT; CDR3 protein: CASSLVPGTSGTDTQYF
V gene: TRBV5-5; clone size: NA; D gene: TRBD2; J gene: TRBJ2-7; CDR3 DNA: TGTGCCAGCACGCGGGGGGGCTCCTACGAGCAGTACTTC; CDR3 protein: CASTRGGSYEQYF
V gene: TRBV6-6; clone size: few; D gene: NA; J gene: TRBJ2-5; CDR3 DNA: TGTGCCAGCAGTCCCCAGGATAAAGAGACCCAGTACTTC; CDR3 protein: CASSPQDKETQYF
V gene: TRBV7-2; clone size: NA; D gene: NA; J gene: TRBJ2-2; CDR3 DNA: TGTGCCAGCAGCCCCTCCTACACCGGGGAGCTGTTTTTT; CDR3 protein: CASSPSYTGELFF
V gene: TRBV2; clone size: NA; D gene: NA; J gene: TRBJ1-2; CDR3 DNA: TGTGCCAGCAGTGATGGAGGGACGAGACGCTATGGCTACACCTTC; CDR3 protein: CASSDGGTRRYGYTF
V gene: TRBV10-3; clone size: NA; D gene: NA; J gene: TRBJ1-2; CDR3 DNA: TGTGCCAACCGCTTGGCCCCATTCTATGGCTACACCTTC; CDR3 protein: CANRLAPFYGYTF
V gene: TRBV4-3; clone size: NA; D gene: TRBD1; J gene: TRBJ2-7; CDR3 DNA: TGCGCCAGCAGCCATACCGGACAGGGTGGAACCTACGAGCAGTACTTC; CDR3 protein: CASSHTGQGGTYEQYF
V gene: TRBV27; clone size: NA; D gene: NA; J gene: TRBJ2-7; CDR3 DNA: TGTGCCAGCTCCTCTAGCCTCCGGGCTTACGAGCAGTACTTC; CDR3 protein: CASSSSLRAYEQYF
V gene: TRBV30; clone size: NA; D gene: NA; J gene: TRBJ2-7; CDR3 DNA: TGTGCCTGGAGGAGGGACTACGAGCAGTACTTC; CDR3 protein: CAWRRDYEQYF
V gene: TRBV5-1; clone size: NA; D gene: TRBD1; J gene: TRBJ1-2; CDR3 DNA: TGCGCCAGCAGCTTCCGGACAGGGGAGGCCCGCGGCTACACCTTC; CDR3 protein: CASSFRTGEARGYTF
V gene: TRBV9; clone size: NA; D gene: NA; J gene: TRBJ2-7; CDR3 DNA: TGTGCCAGCAGCCCCCGACAGAGTTCCACTATGGAGCAGTACTTC; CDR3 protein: CASSPRQSSTMEQYF
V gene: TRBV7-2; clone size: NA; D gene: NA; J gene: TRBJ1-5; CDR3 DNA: TGTGCCAGCAGCCCTACGGGGGGCCGCAATCAGCCCCAGCATTTT; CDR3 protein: CASSPTGGRNQPQHF
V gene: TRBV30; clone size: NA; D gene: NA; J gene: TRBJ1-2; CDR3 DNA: TGTGCCTGGAGTGTAATCCGGCACAGTCCGTATGGCTACACCTTC; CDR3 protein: CAWSVIRHSPYGYTF
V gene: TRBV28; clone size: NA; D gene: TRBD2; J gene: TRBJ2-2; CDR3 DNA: TGTGCCAGCAGTTACCCCCTCCCAGCGGGAGTAGGTACCGGGGAGCTGTTTTTT; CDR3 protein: CASSYPLPAGVGTGELFF
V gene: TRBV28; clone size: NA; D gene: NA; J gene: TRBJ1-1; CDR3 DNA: TGTGCCAGCAGTCCCCGGGGGGGAATGGGGACTGAAGCTTTCTTT; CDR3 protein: CASSPRGGMGTEAFF
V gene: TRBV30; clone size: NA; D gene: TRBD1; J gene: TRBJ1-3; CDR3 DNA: TGTGCCTGGAGTGTTACCGGGACAGGGAGAAACACCATATATTTT; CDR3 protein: CAWSVTGTGRNTIYF
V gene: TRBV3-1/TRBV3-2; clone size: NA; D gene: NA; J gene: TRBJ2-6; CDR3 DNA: TGTGCCAGCAGCCAAGTGACAACTGGGGCCAACGTCCTGACTTTC; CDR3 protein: CASSQVTTGANVLTF
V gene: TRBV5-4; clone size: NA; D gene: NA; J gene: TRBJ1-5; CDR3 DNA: TGTGCCAGCAGCTCCTTGCCAGGGAATAGCAATCAGCCCCAGCATTTT; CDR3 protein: CASSSLPGNSNQPQHF
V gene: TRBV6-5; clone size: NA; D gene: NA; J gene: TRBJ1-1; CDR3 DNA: TGTGCCAGCAGTTACTCGGAGGGGACTGAAGCTTTCTTT; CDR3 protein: CASSYSEGTEAFF
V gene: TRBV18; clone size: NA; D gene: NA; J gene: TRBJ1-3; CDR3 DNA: TGTGCCAGCTCAGAGGGCACCGGAAACACCATATATTTT; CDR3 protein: CASSEGTGNTIYF
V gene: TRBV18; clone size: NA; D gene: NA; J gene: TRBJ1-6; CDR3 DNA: TGTGCCAGCTCACCACTTAAAGGGGCCGATTCACCCCTCCACTTT; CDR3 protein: CASSPLKGADSPLHF
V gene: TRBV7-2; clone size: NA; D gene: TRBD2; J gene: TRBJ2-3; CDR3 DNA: TGTGCCAGCAGCCAAACACCAGTGACTAGCGGGAACACAGATACGCAGTATTTT; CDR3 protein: CASSQTPVTSGNTDTQYF
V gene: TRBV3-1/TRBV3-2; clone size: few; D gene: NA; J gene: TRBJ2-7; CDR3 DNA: TGTGCCAGCAGCCCCCGTGGGGCTTACAACGAGCAGTACTTC; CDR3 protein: CASSPRGAYNEQYF
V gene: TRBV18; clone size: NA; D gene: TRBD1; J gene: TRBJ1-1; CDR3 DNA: TGTGCCAGCTCACCACCGTCTCAGGGGGTGAACACTGAAGCTTTCTTT; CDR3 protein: CASSPPSQGVNTEAFF
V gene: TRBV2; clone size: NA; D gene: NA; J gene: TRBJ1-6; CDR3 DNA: TGTGCCAGCAGGCTTGGGGAGAATAGGAATTCACCCCTCCACTTT; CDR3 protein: CASRLGENRNSPLHF
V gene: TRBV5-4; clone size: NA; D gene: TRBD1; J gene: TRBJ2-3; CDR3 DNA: TGTGCCAGCAGCTTGTTGGACAGGGGTACAGATACGCAGTATTTT; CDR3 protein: CASSLLDRGTDTQYF
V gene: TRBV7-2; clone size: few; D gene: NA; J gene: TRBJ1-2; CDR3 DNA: TGTGCCACCAAACGGGCTCAGGGAGGGGGCTACACCTTC; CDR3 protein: CATKRAQGGGYTF
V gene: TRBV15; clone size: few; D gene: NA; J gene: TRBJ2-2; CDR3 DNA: TGTGCCACCAGCAGAGGGGCCTCCCTATCTGCCGGGGAGCTGTTTTTT; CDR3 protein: CATSRGASLSAGELFF
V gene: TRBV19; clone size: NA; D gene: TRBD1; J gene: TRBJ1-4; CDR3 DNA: TGTGCCAGTAGTATCTGGGGGACAGGGGTTGAAAAACTGTTTTTT; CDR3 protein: CASSIWGTGVEKLFF